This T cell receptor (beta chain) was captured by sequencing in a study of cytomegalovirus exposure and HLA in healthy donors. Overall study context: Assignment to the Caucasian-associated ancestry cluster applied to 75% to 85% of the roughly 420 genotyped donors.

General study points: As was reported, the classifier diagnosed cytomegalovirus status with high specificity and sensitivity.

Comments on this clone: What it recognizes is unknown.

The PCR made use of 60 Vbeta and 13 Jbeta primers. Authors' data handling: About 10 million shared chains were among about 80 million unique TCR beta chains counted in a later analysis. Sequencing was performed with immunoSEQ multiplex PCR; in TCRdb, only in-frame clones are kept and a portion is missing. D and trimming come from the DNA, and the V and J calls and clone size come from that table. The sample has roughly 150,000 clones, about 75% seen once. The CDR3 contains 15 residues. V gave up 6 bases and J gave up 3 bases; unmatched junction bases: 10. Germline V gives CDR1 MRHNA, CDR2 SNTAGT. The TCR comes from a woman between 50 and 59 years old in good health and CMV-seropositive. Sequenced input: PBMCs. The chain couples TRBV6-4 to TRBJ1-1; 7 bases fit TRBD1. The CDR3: CASRLQGLGDTEAFF. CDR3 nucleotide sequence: TGTGCCAGCAGGCTACAGGGGTTAGGGGACACTGAAGCTTTCTTT.